This T cell receptor (beta chain) was identified during a study of blood T cell repertoires in COVID-19. Background on the study: The United States, Italy and Spain were the sources of the acute and convalescent COVID-19 samples. T cells, B-cell-depleted T cells, or PBMCs provided the cDNA or gDNA that served as material.

The CDR3 is 14 amino acids long, termini counted. Germline CDR1 reads SGHKS; CDR2 reads YYEKEE (reference sequence). Notes on this clone: The conserved closing phenylalanine or tryptophan is absent in this CDR3, likely reflecting a read error. Because the CDR3's place on the DNA is in doubt, the DNA is left out and the CDR3 is given as listed by TCRdb.

Measured with immunoSEQ multiplex PCR; TCRdb has only the in-frame clones, and not every one. The data contain 150,000 to 200,000 clones, about 85% of them singletons. The chain carries TRBV5-5 and TRBJ1-1; the D call in the table, TRBD1, was not verified against the DNA. The sequence was obtained from a man aged 55 to 70 with active or convalescent COVID-19. Source material: peripheral blood. CDR3 region: CASSAGSGTGAPEL.